These 23 T cell receptor beta chains were sequenced from one sample in a study of identical twins. TCRdb itself ran the 5' RACE reads through MiXCR, one entry per CDR3 protein. Of under 250,000 distinct CDR3 sequences in the sample, more than 9.5% are singletons; the top ten hold roughly 4%. The same data also went into a second study, on yellow fever vaccine responses in identical twins.

The material sequenced was memory (CD45RO+) T cells sorted from blood. The receptor set was obtained from a woman aged 18-30 years in good health.

This clonotype was seen a few times. This chain links TRBV12-3 or TRBV12-4 with TRBJ2-3; D uncertain. This CDR3 contains 10 residues. V was cut by 5 bases and J by 7 bases, with 4 bases left in between. The CDR3 is CASSLYTQYF. CDR3 bases: TGTGCCAGCAGTCTATATACGCAGTATTTT.

This clonotype has more than one count but fewer than ten. The J gene is TRBJ2-1, the V gene TRBV20-1; 7 bases match TRBD2. This CDR3 region has 15 residues. Germline trimming cut 6 bases from V and 4 bases from J; bases unmatched to any gene: 12. Germline V gene lookup returns CDR1 DFQATT and CDR2 SNEGSKA (reference sequence). In nucleotides, the CDR3 is TGCAGTGCACTACCCATAGCGGGTGGTTACAATGAGCAGTTCTTC. Translating it yields CSALPIAGGYNEQFF.

This clonotype was found a few times. The rearrangement links TRBV9 to TRBJ2-1; no clear D gene. V was shortened by 0 bases and J by 0 bases, with 7 bases between the two germline ends. Germline CDR1 SGDLS, CDR2 YYNGEE. There are 15 residues in the CDR3. As DNA, the CDR3 is TGTGCCAGCAGCGTAGAAGATTCCTCCTACAATGAGCAGTTCTTC. Its translation: CASSVEDSSYNEQFF.

J is TRBJ1-2 and V is TRBV5-6, with no clear D. The V end lost 4 bases, the J end lost 10 bases, and 17 bases lay between the germline ends. In germline, CDR1 is SGHDT, CDR2 YYEEEE. The CDR3 has 13 residues. CDR3 sequence (DNA): TGTGCCAGCAGCCCAACGGTCGGGGTTGCCTACACCTTC. This translates into CASSPTVGVAYTF.

CDR3 protein: CASSQVLDGSYEQYF. The CDR3 DNA sequence: TGCGCCAGCAGCCAAGTTTTAGACGGTTCCTACGAGCAGTACTTC. This chain uses TRBV4-3 with TRBJ2-7; D remains unclear. This CDR3 is 15 amino acids long. CDR1 and CDR2 from the germline V gene are LGHNA and YSLEER. The V gene lost 1 base and the J gene lost 1 base, with 11 bases spanning the gap.

The sample holds many counts of this clonotype. The chain links TRBV20-1 to TRBJ2-1, with 7 positions matching TRBD2. The CDR3 has 15 amino acids. V lost 3 bases and J lost 5; bases outside the gene matches: 10. The germline gives CDR1 DFQATT, CDR2 SNEGSKA (reference sequence). For the CDR3, the DNA is TGCAGTGCTAGCCTGCAGGAGCTAGCGGACAATGAGCAGTTCTTC. Translating gives CSASLQELADNEQFF.

The genes are TRBV6-5 and TRBJ2-7; TRBD1 agrees at 11 bases. V was pared by 0 bases and J by 4 bases, with 8 bases of the junction left unmatched. Germline assignment: CDR1 MNHEY and CDR2 SVGAGI. This CDR3 spans 17 amino acids. The CDR3 here is CASSYSSGQGAVYEQYF. The CDR3 DNA sequence: TGTGCCAGCAGTTACTCGAGTGGACAGGGGGCGGTTTACGAGCAGTACTTC.

This clonotype was found a few times. CDR3 loop: CASSQNQWTGRNTEAFF. The CDR3 DNA is TGTGCCAGCAGCCAAAACCAATGGACAGGGAGGAACACTGAAGCTTTCTTT. This sequence joins TRBV14 and TRBJ1-1; 8 bases agree with TRBD1. The CDR3 has 17 residues. V was clipped by 2 bases and J by 1 base; unmatched bases: 9. Germline loops: CDR1 SGHDN, CDR2 FVKESK.

There are a few counts of this clonotype. The chain has TRBV12-3 or TRBV12-4 and TRBJ2-1; 12 nucleotides line up with TRBD1. The CDR3 length is 15 residues. The junction had 7 bases not matched to a gene; V was cut back by 4 bases and J by 9 bases. The CDR3 DNA sequence: TGTGCCAGCAGTTCCGGGACAGGGGGCTTGACTGAGCAGTTCTTC. Its translation is CASSSGTGGLTEQFF.

The V gene is TRBV18, the J gene TRBJ1-1; D gene unclear. Trimming cost V 2 bases and J 7 bases, with 11 bases left between them. CDR1 and CDR2 from the germline V gene are KGHSH and LQKENI. This CDR3 spans 13 amino acids. The CDR3 DNA sequence: TGTGCCAGCTCACCAGATGGACGGAATGAAGCTTTCTTT. Translated, it gives CASSPDGRNEAFF.

This clonotype was counted ten times or more. V usage is TRBV6-4 and J usage is TRBJ2-2; the D is unclear. The CDR3 covers 13 residues. Per germline, CDR1 MRHNA and CDR2 SNTAGT. V shed 2 bases and J shed 3 bases, with 4 bases lying between them. CDR3 amino acids: CASSDGDTGELFF. CDR3 DNA: TGTGCCAGCAGTGACGGGGACACCGGGGAGCTGTTTTTT.

V gene TRBV28 combines with J gene TRBJ2-7, with TRBD1 identical over 8 bases. Germline loops: CDR1 MDHEN, CDR2 SYDVKM. The CDR3 contains 14 residues. V lost 5 bases and J lost 2; bases outside the gene matches: 5. CDR3 loop: CASSGTGKPYEQYF. The DNA for the CDR3 is TGTGCCAGCAGTGGGACAGGCAAACCCTACGAGCAGTACTTC.

At least ten counts were recorded for this clonotype. The chain uses TRBV7-9 and TRBJ2-1, with 12 bases lining up with TRBD2. Germline V gene data show CDR1 as SEHNR and CDR2 as FQNEAQ (reference sequence). V lost 4 bases to trimming and J lost 7 bases; unmatched junction nucleotides: 11. The CDR3 is 17 residues long. The DNA of the CDR3 is TGTGCCAGCAGCTATATACGACTAGCGGGAGTCGGGAATGAGCAGTTCTTC. Protein product: CASSYIRLAGVGNEQFF. Using reference TRBV7-9 and TRBJ2-1 for the parts outside the CDR3, the full variable domain is DTGVSQNPRHKITKRGQNVTFRCDPISEHNRLYWYRQTLGQGPEFLTYFQNEAQLEKSRLLSDRFSAERPKGSFSTLEIQRTEQGDSAMYLCASSYIRLAGVGNEQFFGPGTRLTVL.

The chain couples TRBV4-2 to TRBJ2-1; tentatively, D is TRBD1 (6 bases). Germline CDR1 is LGHNA and CDR2 is YNFKEQ. Deletions cut 1 base from V and 6 bases from J, with 13 bases between. This CDR3 is 15 amino acids long. The CDR3 DNA sequence: TGTGCCAGCAGCCAAGTGCAGGGGTCGGTCAATGAGCAGTTCTTC. This codes for CASSQVQGSVNEQFF.

This clonotype was picked up many times. The rearrangement joins TRBV12-3 or TRBV12-4 to TRBJ2-2; TRBD2 might be the D (6 bases). The CDR3 runs to 15 residues. Trimming took 7 bases from V and 2 from J, leaving 14 bases between them. The CDR3 spells CASTPGLENTGELFF. CDR3 coding DNA: TGTGCCAGCACCCCGGGACTCGAAAACACCGGGGAGCTGTTTTTT.

This clonotype was found a few times. V usage is TRBV28 and J usage is TRBJ1-6; weak D call: TRBD1 (6 bases). The CDR3 is 15 residues long. Trimming removed 5 bases from V and 7 bases from J, with 15 bases in between. Looked up from germline, CDR1 is MDHEN and CDR2 is SYDVKM. In DNA form, the CDR3 reads TGTGCCAGCAGTCCATCAAAGGGGGTCAATTCACCCCTCCACTTT. This codes for CASSPSKGVNSPLHF.

The sample holds many counts of this clonotype. CDR3 sequence (DNA): TGCGCCAGCAGTCTGAGGGACACAGCCTACGAGCAGTACTTC. Translation: CASSLRDTAYEQYF. The V call is TRBV5-1, the J call TRBJ2-7, with a weak D call TRBD1 (6 bases). Germline CDR1 is SGHRS and CDR2 is YFSETQ. CDR3 length equals 14 residues. The V and J ends lost 5 bases and 2 bases respectively, with 14 bases between them.

This clonotype was counted at least ten times. This chain connects TRBV10-3 to TRBJ2-1, with 12 bases aligning to TRBD1. Germline V lookup: CDR1 ENHRY, CDR2 SYGVKD. The trim removed 6 bases at V and 0 bases at J, leaving 15 bases unmatched. The CDR3 totals 20 residues. The CDR3 DNA reads as TGTGCCATCAGCTTTATCGGGACAGGGGGCGACCAAAGCTCCTACAATGAGCAGTTCTTC. Its protein is CAISFIGTGGDQSSYNEQFF.

V and J are TRBV11-3 and TRBJ2-2; a possible D gene is TRBD2 (6 bases). V was clipped by 6 bases and J by 4 bases, with 9 bases between them. Germline assignment: CDR1 SGHNT and CDR2 YENEEA. CDR3 length: 13 amino acids. DNA of the CDR3: TGTGCCAGCAGTTCCGGGGGCACCGGGGAGCTGTTTTTT. Protein product: CASSSGGTGELFF.

This clonotype was found a few times. The chain joins TRBV18 to TRBJ1-2; D remains ambiguous. V was shortened by 2 bases and J by 6 bases, with 10 bases between the two germline ends. The CDR3 is made up of 13 amino acids. Germline values: CDR1 KGHSH, CDR2 LQKENI. The CDR3 region is CASSPSRENGYTF. The CDR3 bases are TGTGCCAGCTCACCAAGCCGGGAGAATGGCTACACCTTC.

The chain couples TRBV11-1 to TRBJ2-1; D ambiguous. The V and J ends lost 2 bases and 1 base respectively, with 9 bases between them. Germline CDR1 reads SGHAT; CDR2 reads FQDESV (reference sequence). This CDR3 region has 15 residues. The CDR3: CASSLIQLSYNEQFF. The DNA for the CDR3 is TGTGCCAGCAGCTTAATCCAGTTGTCCTACAATGAGCAGTTCTTC. Filled out from reference TRBV11-1 and TRBJ2-1, the complete variable domain reads EAEVAQSPRYKITEKSQAVAFWCDPISGHATLYWYRQILGQGPELLVQFQDESVVDDSQLPKDRFSAERLKGVDSTLKIQPAELGDSAMYLCASSLIQLSYNEQFFGPGTRLTVL.

This clonotype has just a few counts. This rearrangement joins TRBV11-2 to TRBJ2-1, with a weak D call TRBD2 (5 bases). Germline CDR1 and CDR2: SGHAT and FQNNGV. With 11 bases removed from V and 7 bases from J, the gap between germline ends came to 18 bases. The CDR3 has 13 residues. The CDR3 nucleotides read TGTGCCGGAGGACTGAAGACAAATAATGAGCAGTTCTTC. It specifies CAGGLKTNNEQFF.

The rearrangement joins TRBV29-1 to TRBJ2-3; weak D call: TRBD2 (5 bases). The CDR3 has 17 amino acids. Germline assignment: CDR1 SQVTM and CDR2 ANQGSEA. V lost 4 bases to trimming and J lost 2 bases, with 22 bases between them. The CDR3 DNA reads TGCAGCGTTGCCGCGACGCCGCGGGTATTGAACACAGATACGCAGTATTTT. Encoded protein: CSVAATPRVLNTDTQYF.